This passage covers 2 T cell receptor beta chains from one sample sequenced in a study of blood T cell repertoires in COVID-19. Clones were read by immunoSEQ multiplex PCR, and TCRdb kept only the in-frame ones, dropping some. The table includes under 250,000 clones, roughly four fifths detected once. Input material: peripheral blood. The receptors were sampled from a woman in her forties with acute or convalescent COVID-19.

The V and J genes are TRBV24-1 and TRBJ1-2; the match to TRBD1 covers 10 bases. The CDR3 is 16 residues long. Germline V lookup: CDR1 KGHDR, CDR2 SFDVKD. V lost 4 bases, J lost 5 bases, and 9 bases stayed unmatched. The CDR3 is CATSDLRTGGDYGYTF. CDR3 DNA sequence: TGTGCCACCAGTGACCTTCGGACAGGGGGAGATTATGGCTACACCTTC.

The genes are TRBV29-1 and TRBJ2-3; TRBD2 matches 7 bases. This CDR3 has 15 amino acids. Trimming cost V 6 bases and J 0 bases; bases outside gene matches: 9. The germline V gene has CDR1 SQVTM and CDR2 ANQGSEA. CDR3 bases: TGCAGCGTCCAATCGACTAGCTCGAGCACAGATACGCAGTATTTT. This translates into CSVQSTSSSTDTQYF.